This is a list of T cell receptor beta chains from one sample in a study of T-cell reconstitution after alpha-beta-depleted transplantation in children. Each CDR3 protein gets one entry after TCRdb re-called the PCR reads with MiXCR. Here the sample spans 700,000 to 850,000 distinct CDR3 sequences, roughly 16% being singletons. Sequencing used PBMCs, mostly from graft donor cells, obtained 360 days after TCRalphabeta/CD19-depleted stem cell transplant. Source of these receptors: a male patient between 5 and 17 years old who had a stem cell transplant for acute lymphoblastic leukemia, so the T cells may come from the graft donor. Both conserved end residues are part of each CDR3. Fields, in order: D gene, CDR3 length, V gene, clone size, J gene, CDR3 DNA, CDR3 protein. A D gene is named only where the DNA matches it firmly. Not every row has a clone size; where given, it reads once, few, many or a size class.

d_call: TRBD1
cdr3_length: 13
v_call: TRBV7-9
clone_size: few
j_call: TRBJ2-1
cdr3_nt: TGTGCCAGCAGGGACAGGGCGGTGGATGAGCAGTTCTTC
cdr3_aa: CASRDRAVDEQFF

d_call: TRBD2
cdr3_length: 18
v_call: TRBV5-1
clone_size: -
j_call: TRBJ2-7
cdr3_nt: TGCGCCAGCAGCTCGGCATCGGGACTAGCGGGAACTTCCTACGAGCAGTACTTC
cdr3_aa: CASSSASGLAGTSYEQYF

d_call: -
cdr3_length: 19
v_call: TRBV3-1
clone_size: -
j_call: TRBJ2-3
cdr3_nt: TGTGCCAGCAGCCCCTCCAGAGGTTTAGCGGAGGCATTCACAGATACGCAGTATTTT
cdr3_aa: CASSPSRGLAEAFTDTQYF

d_call: -
cdr3_length: 11
v_call: TRBV25-1
clone_size: few
j_call: TRBJ2-7
cdr3_nt: TGTGCCAGCAGTGCCCTGAGAGAGCAGTACTTC
cdr3_aa: CASSALREQYF

d_call: -
cdr3_length: 16
v_call: TRBV6-1
clone_size: -
j_call: TRBJ2-1
cdr3_nt: TGTGCCAGCAGTGAGGCTGGGGGGGCCGGTTACAATGAGCAGTCCTTC
cdr3_aa: CASSEAGGAGYNEQSF

d_call: TRBD2
cdr3_length: 17
v_call: TRBV5-1
clone_size: -
j_call: TRBJ2-5
cdr3_nt: TGCGCCAGCAGCTTGACCTCTAGCGGGAGGGCCGGGGAGACCCAGTACTTC
cdr3_aa: CASSLTSSGRAGETQYF

d_call: TRBD2
cdr3_length: 15
v_call: TRBV18
clone_size: many
j_call: TRBJ2-4
cdr3_nt: TGTGCCAGCTCACGGAGGCGGGAGTCCAAAAACATTCAGTACTTC
cdr3_aa: CASSRRRESKNIQYF

d_call: -
cdr3_length: 14
v_call: TRBV18
clone_size: many
j_call: TRBJ1-2
cdr3_nt: TGTGCCAGCTCACCACCTTCCGCCAGATATGGCTACACCTTC
cdr3_aa: CASSPPSARYGYTF

d_call: TRBD2
cdr3_length: 17
v_call: TRBV4-2
clone_size: few
j_call: TRBJ2-1
cdr3_nt: TGTGCCAGCAGCCAAGCGGAGGGGACTAGCGGGAACAATGAGCAGTTCTTC
cdr3_aa: CASSQAEGTSGNNEQFF

d_call: TRBD2
cdr3_length: 17
v_call: TRBV3-1
clone_size: -
j_call: TRBJ2-5
cdr3_nt: TGTGCCAGCAGCCAAGCGGGACTAGCGGGAGTCCAAGAGACCCAGTACTTC
cdr3_aa: CASSQAGLAGVQETQYF

d_call: -
cdr3_length: 14
v_call: TRBV29-1
clone_size: -
j_call: TRBJ2-1
cdr3_nt: TGCAGCGTTGATACCCAGGGGATCTACAATGAGCAGTTCTTC
cdr3_aa: CSVDTQGIYNEQFF

d_call: -
cdr3_length: 12
v_call: TRBV12-3/TRBV12-4
clone_size: many
j_call: TRBJ1-1
cdr3_nt: TGTGCCAGCAGTTTAGGACGGACTGAAGCTTTCTTT
cdr3_aa: CASSLGRTEAFF

d_call: -
cdr3_length: 15
v_call: TRBV20-1
clone_size: -
j_call: TRBJ1-5
cdr3_nt: TGCAGTGCCCCCTCGTCGCGGGCTAGCAATCAGCCCCAGCATTTT
cdr3_aa: CSAPSSRASNQPQHF

d_call: TRBD2
cdr3_length: 13
v_call: TRBV11-3
clone_size: -
j_call: TRBJ2-7
cdr3_nt: TGTGCCAGCAGTCCTAGCGGGAGGTGGCAGCAGTACTTC
cdr3_aa: CASSPSGRWQQYF

d_call: -
cdr3_length: 12
v_call: TRBV29-1
clone_size: -
j_call: TRBJ2-1
cdr3_nt: TGCAGTAGTCGACCAACTTACAATGAGCAGTTCTTC
cdr3_aa: CSSRPTYNEQFF

d_call: -
cdr3_length: 15
v_call: TRBV11-2
clone_size: few
j_call: TRBJ2-4
cdr3_nt: TGTGCCAGCAGCTTAGGTCCAGGGCTGAGGGACATTCAGTACTTC
cdr3_aa: CASSLGPGLRDIQYF

d_call: -
cdr3_length: 14
v_call: TRBV5-1
clone_size: many
j_call: TRBJ2-7
cdr3_nt: TGCGCCAGCAGCAACCGGGACTTATACTACGAGCAGTACTTC
cdr3_aa: CASSNRDLYYEQYF

d_call: -
cdr3_length: 15
v_call: TRBV5-1
clone_size: -
j_call: TRBJ2-2
cdr3_nt: TGCGCCAGCACTTTTCCCGGGACTGCCCCTGGGGAGCTGTTTTTT
cdr3_aa: CASTFPGTAPGELFF

d_call: -
cdr3_length: 15
v_call: TRBV5-5
clone_size: few
j_call: TRBJ1-1
cdr3_nt: TGTGCCAGCAGCTTTTGGACACTCATGAACACTGAAGCTTTCTTT
cdr3_aa: CASSFWTLMNTEAFF

d_call: -
cdr3_length: 13
v_call: TRBV5-1
clone_size: -
j_call: TRBJ1-1
cdr3_nt: TGCGCCAGCAGCTTGTACGGTATCACTGAAGCTTTCTTT
cdr3_aa: CASSLYGITEAFF

d_call: -
cdr3_length: 14
v_call: TRBV7-9
clone_size: few
j_call: TRBJ1-2
cdr3_nt: TGTGCCAGCAGCTTAGACGTGGACAGCCATGGCTACACCTTC
cdr3_aa: CASSLDVDSHGYTF

d_call: -
cdr3_length: 16
v_call: TRBV7-2
clone_size: -
j_call: TRBJ2-4
cdr3_nt: TGTGCCAGCAGCCCCCAAATTGTAGCGGCCAAAAACATTCAGTACTTC
cdr3_aa: CASSPQIVAAKNIQYF

d_call: TRBD2
cdr3_length: 15
v_call: TRBV29-1
clone_size: many
j_call: TRBJ2-3
cdr3_nt: TGCAGCGTTGTGGGGGATCTAGCGGGAGACGATACGCAGTATTTT
cdr3_aa: CSVVGDLAGDDTQYF

d_call: TRBD1
cdr3_length: 11
v_call: TRBV20-1
clone_size: -
j_call: TRBJ1-1
cdr3_nt: TGCAGTGCCGTGGGACAGATTAGAGCTTTCTTT
cdr3_aa: CSAVGQIRAFF

d_call: -
cdr3_length: 12
v_call: TRBV20-1
clone_size: many
j_call: TRBJ1-1
cdr3_nt: TGCAGTGCTAGTGCCCCAAACACTGAAGCTTTCTTT
cdr3_aa: CSASAPNTEAFF

d_call: -
cdr3_length: 14
v_call: TRBV19
clone_size: -
j_call: TRBJ2-6
cdr3_nt: TGTGCCAGTACTAGAAGAGATGGGGCCAACGTCCTGACTTTC
cdr3_aa: CASTRRDGANVLTF

d_call: TRBD1
cdr3_length: 14
v_call: TRBV6-5
clone_size: few
j_call: TRBJ2-1
cdr3_nt: TGTGCCAGCAGTTACCCAGGGGGCTGGGATGAGCAGTTCTTC
cdr3_aa: CASSYPGGWDEQFF

d_call: -
cdr3_length: 18
v_call: TRBV5-6
clone_size: many
j_call: TRBJ2-1
cdr3_nt: TGTGCCAGCAGCTACCTCTATAAGATGGGGAATCGAGGGGATGAGCAGTTCTTC
cdr3_aa: CASSYLYKMGNRGDEQFF

d_call: TRBD2
cdr3_length: 17
v_call: TRBV7-8
clone_size: few
j_call: TRBJ2-1
cdr3_nt: TGTGCCAGCAGTCAAAAAAGGGCGGGACTAGCGCACAATGAGCAGTTCTTC
cdr3_aa: CASSQKRAGLAHNEQFF

d_call: -
cdr3_length: 11
v_call: TRBV6-2/TRBV6-3
clone_size: -
j_call: TRBJ2-7
cdr3_nt: TGTGCCAGCAGTTACGGACCCGAGCAGTACTTC
cdr3_aa: CASSYGPEQYF

d_call: -
cdr3_length: 14
v_call: TRBV27
clone_size: -
j_call: TRBJ2-3
cdr3_nt: TGTGCCAGCAGAGAACTAATGACCACAGATACGCAGTATTTT
cdr3_aa: CASRELMTTDTQYF